The 29 T cell receptor beta chains listed next were all sequenced from one sample in a study of regulatory T cells in long-lasting Graves disease. Indicated time point: persistent/refractory GD, antithyroid drugs over 5 years with positive TRAb. The TCR library used RNA extracted from PBMCs. Combining iRepertoire HTBI primers with Arm-PCR of CDR3 regions, the authors built TCR beta libraries. TCRdb reprocessed the multiplex PCR reads with MiXCR, giving one entry per CDR3 protein. The sample includes fewer than 450,000 distinct CDR3 sequences, about a fifth of them seen just once. This material consisted of peripheral blood mononuclear cells (PBMCs), taken when the disease was refractory, from a patient treated with antithyroid drugs. Receptor source: a female donor with Graves disease.

This chain joins TRBV29-1 and TRBJ2-2; TRBD2 aligns across 12 bases. V dropped 6 bases and J dropped 5; count of bases not matched to a gene: 10. The CDR3 extends over 16 amino acids. Germline V gene lookup returns CDR1 SQVTM and CDR2 ANQGSEA. In DNA, the CDR3 is TGCAGCGTCAGAGGACTAGCGGGGAGGGGAACCGGGGAGCTGTTTTTT. Amino acids: CSVRGLAGRGTGELFF.

This clonotype was counted ten times or more. This chain connects TRBV12-3 or TRBV12-4 to TRBJ2-6; 8 bases align to TRBD2. The V gene end was trimmed by 3 bases and the J gene end by 8 bases; junction bases not matched to a gene: 3. The CDR3 runs 14 residues. As DNA, the CDR3 is TGTGCCAGCAGTTTCGTAGCGGGAACCAACGTCCTGACTTTC. It is translated as CASSFVAGTNVLTF.

The CDR3 sequence: CASSLGTSGIVSGDTQYF. The CDR3 DNA follows: TGTGCCAGCAGTTTGGGGACTAGCGGGATCGTTAGCGGAGATACGCAGTATTTT. The gene calls are TRBV28 and TRBJ2-3; 13 positions agree with TRBD2. Germline trimming cut 3 bases from V and 5 bases from J; bases unmatched to any gene: 11. Germline CDR1 and CDR2: MDHEN and SYDVKM. The CDR3 covers 18 residues.

This rearrangement joins TRBV19 to TRBJ2-5; 12 bases fit TRBD1. V dropped 10 bases and J dropped 4; count of bases not matched to a gene: 13. The CDR3 length is 16 residues. The germline V gene has CDR1 LNHDA and CDR2 SQIVND (reference sequence). This CDR3 is CATQPGTGGIGETQYF. DNA of the CDR3: TGTGCCACCCAACCCGGGACAGGGGGCATCGGAGAGACCCAGTACTTC. The full variable domain, completed using reference TRBV19 and TRBJ2-5, is DGGITQSPKYLFRKEGQNVTLSCEQNLNHDAMYWYRQDPGQGLRLIYYSQIVNDFQKGDIAEGYSVSREKKESFPLTVTSAQKNPTAFYLCATQPGTGGIGETQYFGPGTRLLVL.

In its sample, this clonotype was seen many times. The chain links TRBV29-1 to TRBJ1-2; D remains ambiguous. The CDR3 sequence is 12 residues long. Trimming cost V 7 bases and J 4 bases, with 13 bases left between them. CDR1 SQVTM and CDR2 ANQGSEA come from the germline V gene. The CDR3 region has the DNA TGCAGCGCCGCGAGTGGACTCTATGGCTACACCTTC. Protein product: CSAASGLYGYTF.

In regard to this clonotype: A much larger clone lies one base from this, so it may be a read error. The CDR3 end shows no conserved phenylalanine or tryptophan, and so a read error is likely. V is TRBV6-1 and J is TRBJ2-7; TRBD1 matches 8 bases. The trim removed 6 bases at V and 5 bases at J, leaving 3 bases unmatched. The germline CDR1 and CDR2 sequences are MNHNS and SASEGT. The CDR3 extends over 12 amino acids. The CDR3 bases are TGTGCCAGCAGACGGACAGGGAACGAGCAGTACTCC. It specifies CASRRTGNEQYS.

A word on this clonotype: A much more abundant neighbour one base away suggests this may be a read error. The chain carries TRBV7-2 and TRBJ2-7; D uncertain. Germline V gene data show CDR1 as SGHTA and CDR2 as FQGNSA. CDR3 length: 13 amino acids. The V end was cut by 8 bases, the J end by 0 bases, with 11 bases between. The chain's CDR3 is CASPSESSYEQYF. CDR3 sequence (DNA): TGTGCCAGCCCCAGTGAGAGCTCCTACGAGCAGTACTTC.

This clonotype showed up just a few times. The CDR3 is CASIPGGYNSPLHF. CDR3 nucleotide sequence: TGTGCCAGCATACCCGGGGGCTATAATTCACCCCTCCACTTT. The V call is TRBV28, the J call TRBJ1-6; D possibly corresponds to TRBD1 (5 bases). The CDR3 totals 14 residues. Per germline, CDR1 MDHEN and CDR2 SYDVKM. Trimming left V 7 bases short and J 3 bases short, with 10 bases between.

This clonotype was observed a few times. V and J are TRBV20-1 and TRBJ1-2; the D gene is possibly TRBD1 (5 bases). There are 14 residues in the CDR3. Germline V gene lookup returns CDR1 DFQATT and CDR2 SNEGSKA (reference sequence). V was trimmed by 5 bases and J by 1 base, leaving 14 bases between them. CDR3 amino acids: CSALLDRFNYGYTF. The CDR3 region has the DNA TGCAGTGCTCTTCTAGACAGATTTAACTATGGCTACACCTTC.

For this clonotype: A much larger clone differs from this one at a single base, so this may be a read error. The CDR3: CASSDGNRGYSPLHF. For the CDR3, the DNA is TGTGCCAGCAGTGACGGCAATAGAGGTTATTCACCCCTCCACTTT. J is TRBJ1-6 and V is TRBV6-2 or TRBV6-3; D is unclear. Germline CDR1 and CDR2: MNHEY and SVGEGT. Trimming took off 5 bases at V and 8 bases at J, with 16 bases between the two ends. The CDR3 runs to 15 residues.

This chain links TRBV20-1 with TRBJ2-3; D gene unclear. The CDR3 covers 12 residues. Germline V gives CDR1 DFQATT, CDR2 SNEGSKA (reference sequence). Between the trimmed V and J ends, which lost 5 bases and 2 bases, there was a span of 8 bases. CDR3 bases: TGCAGTGCTTATACAGACACAGATACGCAGTATTTT. The encoded protein is CSAYTDTDTQYF.

In its sample, this clonotype was seen a few times. A junction boundary mismatches the germline segment, possibly from a read error. This sequence joins TRBV14 and TRBJ2-7; 10 nucleotides align to TRBD1. The germline V gene has CDR1 SGHDN and CDR2 FVKESK. The CDR3 runs to 13 residues. CDR3 coding DNA: TGTGCCAGCAGCCTTAAAATCGGACAGGGGGTCATATTC. Translation gives CASSLKIGQGVIF.

The chain couples TRBV20-1 to TRBJ2-7; 7 bases line up with TRBD1. Losses at the gene ends were 6 bases for V and 6 bases for J; bases not matched to a gene: 14. The CDR3 runs to 14 residues. The germline gives CDR1 DFQATT, CDR2 SNEGSKA (reference sequence). The CDR3 sequence: CSASTGTVNPEQYF. CDR3 coding DNA: TGCAGTGCCTCGACCGGGACAGTCAACCCCGAGCAGTACTTC.

To note about this clonotype: A much more abundant neighbour one base away suggests this may be a read error. The J gene is TRBJ1-2, the V gene TRBV5-6; D remains ambiguous. The CDR3 has 17 amino acids. The germline V gene encodes CDR1 SGHDT and CDR2 YYEEEE. The CDR3 DNA reads as TGTGCCAGCAGCTTGGCCTCAAGGGCGATGGCTAACTATGGCTGCACCTTC. Its protein product is CASSLASRAMANYGCTF.

In its sample, this clonotype is medium-sized. The chain combines TRBV7-2 with TRBJ1-2; TRBD1 agrees at 8 bases. Losses at the gene ends were 6 bases for V and 6 bases for J; bases not matched to a gene: 12. Germline-derived CDR1 and CDR2 are SGHTA and FQGNSA. This CDR3 contains 15 residues. In nucleotides, the CDR3 is TGTGCCAGCAGTCTAACCGGGACAGGATCTAATGGCTACACCTTC. It translates to CASSLTGTGSNGYTF.

This clonotype was found a few times. This chain uses TRBV19 with TRBJ2-7, with D tentatively TRBD2 (5 bases). V gave up 5 bases and J gave up 6 bases, with 11 bases separating them. Germline CDR1 LNHDA, CDR2 SQIVND (reference sequence). The CDR3 has 12 residues. The CDR3 sequence: CASSVRGREQYF. The CDR3, as DNA: TGTGCCAGTAGTGTACGAGGGCGCGAGCAGTACTTC.

This clonotype appeared many times. This sequence joins TRBV10-3 and TRBJ2-5; the match to TRBD2 covers 7 bases. The junction had 8 bases not matched to a gene; V was cut back by 0 bases and J by 10 bases. CDR1 is ENHRY and CDR2 is SYGVKD in the germline V gene. This CDR3 is 14 amino acids long. The CDR3 sequence is CAISESYSRGDQYF. CDR3 DNA: TGTGCCATCAGTGAGTCGTACAGCCGGGGGGACCAGTACTTC.

The chain has TRBV15 and TRBJ2-3, with 7 bases that match TRBD2. Per the germline V gene, CDR1 is LNHNV and CDR2 is YYDKDF (reference sequence). This CDR3 is built from 17 residues. V shed 1 base, J shed 5 bases, and the junction held 12 bases outside the gene matches. The CDR3 bases are TGTGCCACCAGCAGAGGGGCAGCGGGAAGGGTGCAAGATACGCAGTATTTT. Translating it yields CATSRGAAGRVQDTQYF.

In this sample, this clonotype turned up many times. The rearrangement links TRBV28 to TRBJ2-7, with D possibly matching TRBD2 (6 bases). V was shortened by 8 bases and J by 1 base, with 15 bases between the two germline ends. Germline CDR1 MDHEN, CDR2 SYDVKM. CDR3 length: 14 amino acids. CDR3 bases: TGTGCCAGCGGGGAGCGGGCGCTTTCCTACGAGCAGTACTTC. It yields the protein CASGERALSYEQYF.

DNA for the CDR3: TGTGCCAGCAGAGTTCAAGGTACCGGGGAGCTGTTTTTT. Its translation is CASRVQGTGELFF. This chain links TRBV6-1 with TRBJ2-2; no definite D call. Deletions cut 6 bases from V and 5 bases from J, with 10 bases between. The CDR3 is 13 residues long. Germline V gene sequence: CDR1 MNHNS, CDR2 SASEGT.

In its sample, this clonotype was seen once. The chain carries TRBV11-2 and TRBJ2-3; D call uncertain. This CDR3 spans 16 amino acids. Germline assignment: CDR1 SGHAT and CDR2 FQNNGV. Trimming shortened V by 5 bases and J by 3 bases, and 18 bases separated the two germline ends. The CDR3 DNA follows: TGTGCCAGCAGCCGCGTGCTGTCTAAGGTGACAGATACGCAGTATTTT. Translated, it gives CASSRVLSKVTDTQYF.

This clonotype was picked up a small number of times. J is TRBJ2-7 and V is TRBV20-1, with 8 positions matching TRBD2. J gave up 5 bases and V 3 bases, and 0 bases lay outside the gene matches. CDR1 DFQATT and CDR2 SNEGSKA come from the germline V gene (reference sequence). The CDR3 extends over 11 amino acids. The DNA of the CDR3 is TGCAGTGCTAGCGGGAGGGACGAGCAGTACTTC. It codes for CSASGRDEQYF.

The table lists this clonotype with a count of one. J is TRBJ2-3 and V is TRBV27; 9 bases line up with TRBD2. The germline V gene encodes CDR1 MNHEY and CDR2 SMNVEV (reference sequence). Trimming removed 5 bases from V and 2 bases from J; junction bases left unmatched: 20. This CDR3 comprises 20 residues. The CDR3 here is CASSPHYELAGTIDTDTQYF. In DNA form, the CDR3 reads TGTGCCAGCAGTCCCCACTATGAACTAGCGGGTACAATCGACACAGATACGCAGTATTTT.

The chain combines TRBV6-1 with TRBJ2-2, with 10 bases aligning to TRBD2. This CDR3 has 14 amino acids. Germline V CDR1 and CDR2: MNHNS, SASEGT. Trimming took 6 bases from V and 7 from J; bases not matched to a gene: 5. The chain's CDR3 is CASRVSGRRGELFF. The CDR3 DNA reads as TGTGCCAGCAGGGTTAGCGGGAGGCGCGGGGAGCTGTTTTTT.

As to this clonotype: A much larger clone lies a single base off, so this may be a read error. This chain connects TRBV7-2 to TRBJ1-3; 7 bases fit TRBD1. CDR1 is SGHTA, CDR2 FQGNSA, per germline. This CDR3 comprises 15 residues. In nucleotides, the CDR3 is TGTGTCAGCAGCCAAGGGACAGACTCTGGAAACACCATATATTTT. Its translation is CVSSQGTDSGNTIYF.

This clonotype occurred many times. The chain carries TRBV20-1 and TRBJ2-7; D is possibly TRBD1 (6 bases). The CDR3 is 14 amino acids. V gave up 0 bases and J gave up 4 bases, with 13 bases separating them. The V gene's germline CDR1 is DFQATT and CDR2 SNEGSKA (reference sequence). The CDR3 nucleotides are TGCAGTGCTAGAGATACCGGGACACGGTACGAGCAGTACTTC. Translating gives CSARDTGTRYEQYF.

The chain uses TRBV20-1 and TRBJ2-7; no clear D. The germline CDR1 and CDR2 sequences are DFQATT and SNEGSKA (reference sequence). The CDR3 has 11 amino acids. Between the trimmed V and J ends, which lost 4 bases and 6 bases, there was a span of 10 bases. CDR3 sequence (DNA): TGCAGTGCTACCATTTTAGTCGAGCAGTACTTC. It encodes CSATILVEQYF.

This clonotype was recorded a few times. The CDR3 ends on some other residue instead of the conserved phenylalanine or tryptophan, so this is likely a read error. The chain combines TRBV5-1 with TRBJ2-5, with D uncertain. Germline CDR1 reads SGHRS; CDR2 reads YFSETQ. The CDR3 is 14 residues long. The chain's CDR3 is CASSSSGSGETQYL. The CDR3 nucleotides read TGTGCCAGCAGCTCCTCGGGCAGTGGAGAGACCCAGTACCTC.

This clonotype was counted at least ten times. J is TRBJ1-5 and V is TRBV7-2; 9 bases map to TRBD1. With V trimmed by 5 bases and J by 7 bases, 9 bases remained unmatched. The CDR3 runs to 15 residues. Germline V gene data show CDR1 as SGHTA and CDR2 as FQGNSA. This CDR3 is CASSAGTGQGQPQHF. The DNA for the CDR3 is TGTGCCAGCAGCGCAGGGACAGGGCAAGGGCAGCCCCAGCATTTT.